The 7 T cell receptor beta chains presented below share a single source sample, sequenced in a study of kidney transplant recipient with SARS-CoV-2 infection. TCRdb called the reads again in MiXCR, with one record for every CDR3 protein. The sample carries under 300,000 distinct CDR3 sequences, more than 25% recorded once. The sequencing here drew on a blood sample, taken at baseline and on day 111 from a kidney transplant recipient. The receptors were sampled from a young adult male patient who had COVID-19 and was a kidney transplant recipient. Some of the T cells may derive from the graft donor.

This clonotype was recorded many times. The rearrangement links TRBV15 to TRBJ1-2; D unclear. Trimming took off 4 bases at V and 4 bases at J, with 22 bases between the two ends. The germline gives CDR1 LNHNV, CDR2 YYDKDF (reference sequence). The CDR3 loop spans 17 amino acids. The CDR3 coding sequence is TGTGCCACCAGCATACTCTTAAGGTGTGGAAAGACCTATGGCTACACCTTC. This translates into CATSILLRCGKTYGYTF.

This clonotype was detected ten times or more. V is TRBV7-8 and J is TRBJ1-2, with D possibly being TRBD1 (5 bases). The CDR3 totals 17 residues. The V end lost 4 bases, the J end lost 4 bases, and 22 bases lay between the germline ends. Germline V lookup: CDR1 SGHVS, CDR2 FQNEAQ. This CDR3 reads CASSWGWFTRKTYGYTF. The CDR3 nucleotides are TGTGCCAGCAGCTGGGGGTGGTTTACCCGAAAGACCTATGGCTACACCTTC. Together with reference TRBV7-8 and TRBJ1-2, the CDR3 gives the full variable domain: GAGVSQSPRYKVAKRGQDVALRCDPISGHVSLFWYQQALGQGPEFLTYFQNEAQLDKSGLPSDRFFAERPEGSVSTLKIQRTQQEDSAVYLCASSWGWFTRKTYGYTFGSGTRLTVV.

This clonotype was observed many times. The V gene is TRBV27, the J gene TRBJ2-2; 8 positions agree with TRBD2. The ends lost 5 bases at V and 4 bases at J; junction bases unmatched: 12. Germline V CDR1 and CDR2: MNHEY, SMNVEV (reference sequence). The CDR3 has 17 amino acids. Here the CDR3 reads CASSILSGTSGTGELFF. CDR3 nucleotide sequence: TGTGCCAGCAGTATCCTCTCCGGGACTAGTGGCACCGGGGAGCTGTTTTTT.

The CDR3 sequence is CASSSTAGVVLGSTDTQYF. The CDR3 nucleotides are TGTGCCAGCAGCTCAACAGCGGGGGTGGTACTCGGTAGCACAGATACGCAGTATTTT. The rearrangement uses TRBV5-6 and TRBJ2-3; 8 bases map to TRBD2. This CDR3 region has 19 residues. V gave up 3 bases and J gave up 0 bases; unmatched junction bases: 15. Per germline, CDR1 SGHDT and CDR2 YYEEEE.

This clonotype appeared a few times. This sequence joins TRBV3-1 and TRBJ1-1; D call uncertain. Deletions cut 5 bases from V and 4 bases from J, with 23 bases between. Germline V lookup: CDR1 LGHDT, CDR2 YNNKEL (reference sequence). The CDR3 totals 17 residues. This chain's CDR3 is CASSSCSPISIRTEAFF. The CDR3 DNA reads TGTGCCAGCAGCTCGTGTAGTCCCATTTCAATTCGCACTGAAGCTTTCTTT.

Notes on this clonotype: A read error is possible here, since a much larger clone lies one base away. The V gene is TRBV19, the J gene TRBJ1-5; 8 positions match TRBD1. The CDR3 contains 17 residues. J lost 6 bases, V lost 8 bases, and 18 bases had no gene match. Per the germline V gene, CDR1 is LNHDA and CDR2 is SQIVND (reference sequence). The CDR3 loop is CASGSNYRTGLGQPQHF. CDR3 nucleotides: TGTGCCAGTGGTTCTAACTACCGGACAGGGTTAGGTCAGCCCCAGCATTTT.

Remarks on this clonotype: A single base separates this from a much larger clone, so it may be a read error. The chain combines TRBV7-7 with TRBJ1-2; D gene uncertain. The CDR3 is 17 residues long. CDR1 and CDR2 from the germline V gene are SSHAT and FNYEAQ (reference sequence). DNA for the CDR3: TGTGCCGGCAGCCCGAACTCTAAGTGCCGAAAGACCTATGGCTACACCTTC. This encodes CAGSPNSKCRKTYGYTF.